Listed below are T cell receptor beta chains from one sample, sequenced in a study of human T cells and chemical hapten exposure. Via MiXCR, TCRdb re-called the RACE reads, giving one row per CDR3 protein. Of 95,000 to 150,000 distinct CDR3 sequences listed, about 10% are singletons. The starting material was whole blood, obtained in connection with sensitization to the hapten diphenylcyclopropenone (DPC). The source is a woman in her 50s with alopecia areata. Some clones in this sample may be carry-over from other donors' samples. Each CDR3 is given with its conserved first and last residue. The order of the fields is J gene, D gene, clone size, V gene, CDR3 DNA, CDR3 protein. D genes are given only for firm matches. For some rows the clone size is stated as once, few or many, or as a class when expanded; others skip it.

>TRBJ2-3|TRBD2|few|TRBV4-2
TGTGCCAGCAGCCACCCCGCTAGCGGGGGCGATACGCAGTATTTT
CASSHPASGGDTQYF
>TRBJ2-5|NA|many|TRBV5-1
TGCGCCAGCAGCGTCCTACAGGGTTATCCCGAGACCCAGTACTTC
CASSVLQGYPETQYF
>TRBJ1-2|TRBD1|NA|TRBV12-3/TRBV12-4
TGTGCCAGCAGTGAAACAGGGGGTTCCAACTATGGCTACACCTTC
CASSETGGSNYGYTF
>TRBJ1-6|TRBD1|NA|TRBV28
TGTGCCAGCAGTTTTGGGACAGGCGTGCATTCACCCCTCCACTTT
CASSFGTGVHSPLHF
>TRBJ2-6|NA|NA|TRBV6-6
TGTGCCAGCAGCAACGGACAGCCCTTGGGCTCTGGGGCCAACGTCCTGACTTTC
CASSNGQPLGSGANVLTF
>TRBJ1-1|NA|NA|TRBV6-5
TGTGCCAGCAGCCCCCGTAAGGGCACTGAAGCTTTCTTT
CASSPRKGTEAFF
>TRBJ1-1|NA|NA|TRBV5-4
TGTGCCAGCAGCTTGGGGGGCCTTGACACTGAAGCTTTCTTT
CASSLGGLDTEAFF
>TRBJ2-1|NA|few|TRBV28
TGTGCCAGCAGTTCCAGGGAAGCCTACAATGAGCAGTTCTTC
CASSSREAYNEQFF
>TRBJ1-3|NA|NA|TRBV5-1
TGCGCCAGCAGCTCCACCCCAGGGGCTGGAAACACCATATATTTT
CASSSTPGAGNTIYF
>TRBJ1-6|TRBD1|few|TRBV12-3/TRBV12-4
TGTGCCAGCAGTTTAAGGACAGGGTCTTCACCCCTCCACTTT
CASSLRTGSSPLHF
>TRBJ2-7|NA|few|TRBV7-9
TGTGCCAGCAGCGATGACGGACTGTACAAATACGAGCAGTACTTC
CASSDDGLYKYEQYF
>TRBJ2-1|NA|NA|TRBV9
TGTGCCAGCAGCGAGGACCCCTCCTACAATGAGCAGTTCTTC
CASSEDPSYNEQFF
>TRBJ2-3|NA|NA|TRBV23-1
TGCGCCAGCAGTCAATCGATCCCTAGCACAGATACGCAGTATTTT
CASSQSIPSTDTQYF
>TRBJ2-3|NA|few|TRBV29-1
TGCAGCTCATCCGGGGGCTCACTAACGGATACGCAGTATTTT
CSSSGGSLTDTQYF
>TRBJ2-3|NA|many|TRBV10-2
TGCGCCAGCAGTGCGGTTCCAGCGGTTTCCACAGATACGCAGTATTTT
CASSAVPAVSTDTQYF
>TRBJ2-7|NA|NA|TRBV12-3/TRBV12-4
TGTGCCAGCAGTTTAGGGGCGACTTTCTCGCGGGAGCAGTACTTC
CASSLGATFSREQYF
>TRBJ1-4|TRBD1|few|TRBV11-1
TGTGCCAGCCGGGGGACAGCCGATGAAAAACTGTTTTTT
CASRGTADEKLFF
>TRBJ2-3|NA|NA|TRBV27
TGTGCCAGCAGTTTACGGAGACTGGGACAATTACTAGATACGCAGTATTTT
CASSLRRLGQLLDTQYF
>TRBJ2-7|TRBD1|few|TRBV29-1
TGCAGCGTTGATACAGGGGATCGGGAGCAGTACTTC
CSVDTGDREQYF
>TRBJ2-7|TRBD1|NA|TRBV7-9
TGTGCCAGCAGCTCGCGGACAGGGAGGTTAGAGCAGTACTTC
CASSSRTGRLEQYF
>TRBJ2-3|NA|NA|TRBV6-5
TGTGCCAGCAGTCTTGCACCGGCCCACACAGATACGCAGTATTTT
CASSLAPAHTDTQYF
>TRBJ1-1|NA|NA|TRBV4-1
TGCGCCAGCAGCTTACAGGGTGCCACTGAAGCTTTCTTT
CASSLQGATEAFF
>TRBJ1-2|NA|few|TRBV6-6
TGTGCCAGCAAGAAAGGGGAGGACTATGGCTACACCTTC
CASKKGEDYGYTF
>TRBJ1-4|NA|NA|TRBV12-3/TRBV12-4
TGTGCCAGCAGCCAACCCCCGGGTATTGAAAAACTGTTTTTT
CASSQPPGIEKLFF
>TRBJ2-2|NA|NA|TRBV5-1
TGCGCCAGCAGCTTGGCAGGGCCGAACACCGGGGAGCTGTTTTTT
CASSLAGPNTGELFF
>TRBJ1-1|NA|many|TRBV12-3/TRBV12-4
TGTGCCAGCAGTTTAGGTACACCTTACACTGAAGCTTTCTTT
CASSLGTPYTEAFF
>TRBJ1-4|NA|few|TRBV29-1
TGCAGCGTTGAGGGGGAGTCTAATGAAAAACTGTTTTTT
CSVEGESNEKLFF
>TRBJ2-3|TRBD1|few|TRBV5-6
TGTGCCAGCAGCTATTCCGGGACAGTTACAGATACGCAGTATTTT
CASSYSGTVTDTQYF
>TRBJ2-7|NA|many|TRBV12-2
TGTGCAAGTCGCTTAGGATCAGGGTTCGGAGAGGAGCAGTACTTC
CASRLGSGFGEEQYF
>TRBJ2-1|TRBD2|NA|TRBV5-1
TGCGCCAGCAACTTGCGGGGGGCAGATAATGAGCAGTTCTTC
CASNLRGADNEQFF
>TRBJ1-1|NA|NA|TRBV2
TGTGCCAGCAGTAACAACATGAACACTGAAGCTTTCTTT
CASSNNMNTEAFF
>TRBJ1-2|TRBD1|NA|TRBV5-1
TGCGCCAGCAGCCCAGACAGGGGGCTAGGCTACACCTTC
CASSPDRGLGYTF
>TRBJ2-3|NA|few|TRBV24-1
TGTGCCACCAGTCCGGGACGGAATAAAGATACGCAGTATTTT
CATSPGRNKDTQYF
>TRBJ2-3|NA|few|TRBV5-1
TGCGCCAGCAGCTTGACAGGATTTAGCACAGATACGCAGTATTTT
CASSLTGFSTDTQYF
>TRBJ2-1|NA|NA|TRBV3-1
TGTGCCAGCAGCCTACTTTGGGATGAGCAGTTCTTC
CASSLLWDEQFF
>TRBJ2-5|TRBD1|few|TRBV10-3
TGTGCCATCAGACCGGGACAGGGGAACCAAGAGACCCAGTACTTC
CAIRPGQGNQETQYF
>TRBJ2-4|NA|NA|TRBV2
TGTGCCAGCAGTCTAAGAGTAGCCAAAAACATTCAGTACTTC
CASSLRVAKNIQYF
>TRBJ1-1|TRBD1|NA|TRBV3-1
TGTGCCAGCAGCCCCTGGGACAGTCACACTGAAGCTTTCTTT
CASSPWDSHTEAFF
>TRBJ2-7|TRBD2|many|TRBV6-5
TGTGCCAGCAGCTCAAGCCCCCGGGCGGGGGGCATCACCGAGCAGTACTTC
CASSSSPRAGGITEQYF
>TRBJ1-1|NA|NA|TRBV7-2
TGTGCCAGCAGCTTAGGGGACCGAAGGATCACTGAAGCTTTCTTT
CASSLGDRRITEAFF
>TRBJ1-1|TRBD1|NA|TRBV20-1
TGCAGTGCGGTTAGACCGGGACAGCTATTTGAAGCTTTCTTT
CSAVRPGQLFEAFF
>TRBJ1-5|NA|NA|TRBV6-6
TGTGCCAGCAGTTATTGGTCCCACTACAAGGGGGGCAATCAGCCCCAGCATTTT
CASSYWSHYKGGNQPQHF
>TRBJ2-2|TRBD2|many|TRBV3-1
TGTGCCAGCAGCCAAGAGTTAGCGGGAGGGCCCGGGGAGCTGTTTTTT
CASSQELAGGPGELFF
>TRBJ2-3|NA|NA|TRBV10-3
TGTGCCATCAGTGATCGAGGCAGCACAGATACGCAGTATTTT
CAISDRGSTDTQYF
>TRBJ2-5|NA|few|TRBV29-1
TGCAGCGTTGAGCCTCCGGGGGCGGCCCAAGAGACCCAGTACTTC
CSVEPPGAAQETQYF
>TRBJ2-1|TRBD2|many|TRBV20-1
TGCAGTGCTAGAGACTCCTCCGGAGCGGGAGGGCATGAGCAGTTCTTC
CSARDSSGAGGHEQFF
>TRBJ2-1|TRBD1|NA|TRBV7-9
TGTGCCAGCAGTTCCGACAGGACAGGGGGGGTTGAGCAGTTCTTC
CASSSDRTGGVEQFF
>TRBJ2-7|TRBD2|few|TRBV15
TGTGCCACCAGCCGGGGGGTCAGTGGGACCTACGAGCAGTACTTC
CATSRGVSGTYEQYF
>TRBJ2-2|NA|many|TRBV9
TGTGCCAGCAGCGGAGGGACTCACCGCGCCGGGGAGCTGTTTTTT
CASSGGTHRAGELFF
>TRBJ2-1|NA|few|TRBV7-2
TGTGCCAGCAGCTTAGCCAGGAACAATGAGCAGTTCTTC
CASSLARNNEQFF
>TRBJ2-3|NA|few|TRBV29-1
TGCAGCGTTGACGTCGGGGCTACAGATACGCAGTATTTT
CSVDVGATDTQYF
>TRBJ1-1|NA|few|TRBV29-1
TGCAGCGTTGAAGTGTCAGGACGGAGCACTGAAGCTTTCTTT
CSVEVSGRSTEAFF
>TRBJ1-2|NA|NA|TRBV20-1
TGCAGTGCTCCGGTCGTCCGGCCCTCCAACTATGGCTACACCTTC
CSAPVVRPSNYGYTF